The source of this T cell receptor beta chain is a study of T-cell memory formation after mild COVID-19. CDR3 length: 13 amino acids. Germline lookup yields CDR1 DFQATT and CDR2 SNEGSKA (reference sequence). After removal of 6 bases from V and 5 bases from J, the junction contained 8 bases not matched to a gene. In TCRdb, the 5' RACE reads were re-called with MiXCR into one record per CDR3 protein. The data hold about 57,000 distinct CDR3 sequences, with 10% to 15% observed a single time. This clonotype has ten or more counts. This sequence joins TRBV20-1 and TRBJ2-5; 8 bases line up with TRBD2. Input material: PBMCs or a T cell subset sorted from them (not recorded which). The TCR was taken from a man aged 18 to 35 who had mild COVID-19 (a few samples of this study predate the infection). Cell type and time point are not known. The CDR3 DNA follows: TGCAGTGCCCCAAGGACTAGCTTGGAGACCCAGTACTTC. Protein: CSAPRTSLETQYF.